The rows below give T cell receptor beta chains drawn from one sample of a study of human T cells and chemical hapten exposure. TCRdb re-called the RACE reads through MiXCR, storing one row per CDR3 protein. Found here are more than 300,000 distinct CDR3 sequences, roughly 4.6% of them singletons; the top ten hold 2% to 3%. Specimen: whole blood, collected in connection with sensitization to the hapten diphenylcyclopropenone (DPC). These receptors were collected from a woman in her 50s with alopecia areata. Some clones in this sample may be carry-over from other donors' samples. Both conserved end residues are part of each CDR3. A D gene is named only where the DNA matches it firmly. Not all rows give a size; the values are once, few, many and, for expanded clones, a class.

j_gene: TRBJ1-4
abundance: many
d_gene: -
v_gene: TRBV6-5
CDR3aa: CASRLGPGDLKLFF
CDR3nt: TGTGCCAGCAGACTAGGACCGGGGGACCTGAAACTGTTTTTT

j_gene: TRBJ1-3
abundance: -
d_gene: TRBD1
v_gene: TRBV12-3/TRBV12-4
CDR3aa: CASSPPDRGRFQNTIYF
CDR3nt: TGTGCCAGCAGCCCCCCGGACAGGGGGCGCTTCCAAAACACCATATATTTT

j_gene: TRBJ2-7
abundance: few
d_gene: -
v_gene: TRBV2
CDR3aa: CASSQSGFSYEQYF
CDR3nt: TGTGCCAGCAGCCAGAGCGGGTTCTCCTACGAGCAGTACTTC

j_gene: TRBJ2-1
abundance: many
d_gene: -
v_gene: TRBV9
CDR3aa: CASSPSEGYNEQFF
CDR3nt: TGTGCCAGCAGCCCCTCGGAGGGTTACAATGAGCAGTTCTTC

j_gene: TRBJ2-5
abundance: many
d_gene: -
v_gene: TRBV5-1
CDR3aa: CASSLGTSQETQYF
CDR3nt: TGCGCCAGCAGCTTGGGAACTAGCCAAGAGACCCAGTACTTC

j_gene: TRBJ2-1
abundance: many
d_gene: TRBD1
v_gene: TRBV6-6
CDR3aa: CASSYSKETGDPYNEQFF
CDR3nt: TGTGCCAGCAGTTACTCTAAAGAGACAGGGGACCCCTACAATGAGCAGTTCTTC

j_gene: TRBJ2-1
abundance: few
d_gene: TRBD2
v_gene: TRBV6-2/TRBV6-3
CDR3aa: CASSLGTSGRPLYNEQFF
CDR3nt: TGTGCCAGCAGCCTCGGGACTAGCGGGAGGCCCCTCTACAATGAGCAGTTCTTC

j_gene: TRBJ1-1
abundance: many
d_gene: -
v_gene: TRBV7-8
CDR3aa: CASSLQGQGTEAFF
CDR3nt: TGTGCCAGCAGCTTACAGGGGCAGGGCACTGAAGCTTTCTTT

j_gene: TRBJ1-2
abundance: many
d_gene: -
v_gene: TRBV7-9
CDR3aa: CASSLEVGGRPYYGYTF
CDR3nt: TGTGCCAGCAGCTTAGAAGTGGGGGGCAGGCCCTACTATGGCTACACCTTC

j_gene: TRBJ2-3
abundance: -
d_gene: -
v_gene: TRBV6-1
CDR3aa: CASRPVGYDTQYF
CDR3nt: TGTGCCAGCCGACCGGTTGGGTACGATACGCAGTATTTT

j_gene: TRBJ1-1
abundance: many
d_gene: -
v_gene: TRBV24-1
CDR3aa: CATSDKGEAFF
CDR3nt: TGTGCCACCAGTGATAAAGGTGAAGCTTTCTTT

j_gene: TRBJ2-1
abundance: few
d_gene: TRBD1
v_gene: TRBV24-1
CDR3aa: CATSVLRGQRNEQFF
CDR3nt: TGTGCCACCAGTGTATTGAGGGGGCAACGCAATGAGCAGTTCTTC

j_gene: TRBJ2-4
abundance: few
d_gene: -
v_gene: TRBV28
CDR3aa: CASSLQVLNIQYF
CDR3nt: TGTGCCAGCAGTTTACAGGTCTTGAACATTCAGTACTTC

j_gene: TRBJ2-2
abundance: -
d_gene: -
v_gene: TRBV27
CDR3aa: CASRPGLTTGELFF
CDR3nt: TGTGCCAGCAGGCCGGGACTGACGACCGGGGAGCTGTTTTTT

j_gene: TRBJ1-2
abundance: -
d_gene: TRBD1
v_gene: TRBV7-2
CDR3aa: CASSPGGPAGYTF
CDR3nt: TGTGCCAGCAGCCCAGGGGGCCCCGCTGGCTACACCTTC

j_gene: TRBJ2-3
abundance: few
d_gene: -
v_gene: TRBV7-2
CDR3aa: CASSLEVLRQYF
CDR3nt: TGTGCCAGCAGCTTAGAAGTTTTAAGACAGTATTTT

j_gene: TRBJ2-1
abundance: few
d_gene: -
v_gene: TRBV29-1
CDR3aa: CSATGPDEQFF
CDR3nt: TGCAGCGCCACAGGGCCCGATGAGCAGTTCTTC

j_gene: TRBJ1-1
abundance: -
d_gene: -
v_gene: TRBV2
CDR3aa: CASRERANEAFF
CDR3nt: TGTGCCAGCAGGGAAAGGGCGAATGAAGCTTTCTTT

j_gene: TRBJ1-2
abundance: few
d_gene: TRBD1
v_gene: TRBV12-3/TRBV12-4
CDR3aa: CASSPRQGRYHYGYTF
CDR3nt: TGTGCCAGCAGTCCAAGACAGGGGCGGTACCACTATGGCTACACCTTC

j_gene: TRBJ2-3
abundance: many
d_gene: TRBD2
v_gene: TRBV2
CDR3aa: CASSASLLLAGGPDTQYF
CDR3nt: TGTGCCAGCAGTGCTTCACTCCTACTAGCGGGGGGTCCAGATACGCAGTATTTT

j_gene: TRBJ2-1
abundance: few
d_gene: TRBD1
v_gene: TRBV18
CDR3aa: CASSPPAQGTSYNEQFF
CDR3nt: TGTGCCAGCTCACCACCGGCACAGGGGACCTCCTACAATGAGCAGTTCTTC

j_gene: TRBJ2-7
abundance: few
d_gene: TRBD2
v_gene: TRBV12-3/TRBV12-4
CDR3aa: CASSELSGLGVQYF
CDR3nt: TGTGCCAGCAGCGAACTTAGCGGGCTGGGGGTGCAGTACTTC

j_gene: TRBJ2-3
abundance: many
d_gene: TRBD1
v_gene: TRBV5-1
CDR3aa: CASNTRQGTDTQYF
CDR3nt: TGCGCCAGCAACACACGACAGGGGACAGATACGCAGTATTTT

j_gene: TRBJ2-3
abundance: few
d_gene: TRBD2
v_gene: TRBV7-9
CDR3aa: CASSPSGVPDTQYF
CDR3nt: TGTGCCAGCAGCCCCAGCGGGGTACCAGATACGCAGTATTTT

j_gene: TRBJ2-2
abundance: -
d_gene: TRBD1
v_gene: TRBV7-9
CDR3aa: CASSLPGQKNTGELFF
CDR3nt: TGTGCCAGCAGCTTACCGGGACAGAAAAACACCGGGGAGCTGTTTTTT

j_gene: TRBJ1-2
abundance: many
d_gene: -
v_gene: TRBV10-3
CDR3aa: CAINDPGQPRMNYGYTF
CDR3nt: TGTGCCATCAACGATCCGGGACAACCTAGAATGAACTATGGCTACACCTTC

j_gene: TRBJ2-5
abundance: many
d_gene: -
v_gene: TRBV6-5
CDR3aa: CASRPQGGETQYF
CDR3nt: TGTGCCAGCAGACCACAGGGAGGGGAGACCCAGTACTTC

j_gene: TRBJ2-7
abundance: many
d_gene: -
v_gene: TRBV28
CDR3aa: CASSPRSYEQYF
CDR3nt: TGTGCCAGCAGTCCGCGTTCCTACGAGCAGTACTTC

j_gene: TRBJ2-1
abundance: few
d_gene: TRBD1
v_gene: TRBV15
CDR3aa: CATGQGVYNEQFF
CDR3nt: TGTGCCACCGGGCAGGGGGTGTACAATGAGCAGTTCTTC

j_gene: TRBJ1-5
abundance: few
d_gene: -
v_gene: TRBV29-1
CDR3aa: CSVVEDSNQPQHF
CDR3nt: TGCAGCGTTGTTGAGGACAGCAATCAGCCCCAGCATTTT

j_gene: TRBJ2-1
abundance: many
d_gene: TRBD1
v_gene: TRBV5-6
CDR3aa: CASSSKVTGEDYNEQFF
CDR3nt: TGTGCCAGCAGCTCAAAGGTGACAGGGGAGGACTACAATGAGCAGTTCTTC

j_gene: TRBJ2-1
abundance: many
d_gene: TRBD2
v_gene: TRBV6-5
CDR3aa: CASSYSFLAGRTEQFF
CDR3nt: TGTGCCAGCAGTTACTCTTTCCTAGCGGGCCGCACTGAGCAGTTCTTC

j_gene: TRBJ2-1
abundance: -
d_gene: -
v_gene: TRBV27
CDR3aa: CASTTGLKVGEQFF
CDR3nt: TGTGCCAGCACTACGGGTCTTAAAGTAGGTGAGCAGTTCTTC

j_gene: TRBJ2-5
abundance: many
d_gene: TRBD2
v_gene: TRBV29-1
CDR3aa: CSVGGGGGEQETQYF
CDR3nt: TGCAGCGTTGGCGGGGGGGGAGGAGAACAAGAGACCCAGTACTTC

j_gene: TRBJ1-1
abundance: many
d_gene: TRBD1
v_gene: TRBV5-4
CDR3aa: CASSSIPGQGAFF
CDR3nt: TGTGCCAGCAGCTCGATACCGGGACAGGGAGCTTTCTTT

j_gene: TRBJ2-6
abundance: -
d_gene: TRBD1
v_gene: TRBV10-3
CDR3aa: CAISGQGAGANVLTF
CDR3nt: TGTGCCATCAGCGGACAGGGGGCGGGGGCCAACGTCCTGACTTTC

j_gene: TRBJ2-3
abundance: many
d_gene: -
v_gene: TRBV10-3
CDR3aa: CAITQRADTDTQYF
CDR3nt: TGTGCCATCACCCAGAGAGCAGACACAGATACGCAGTATTTT

j_gene: TRBJ2-1
abundance: many
d_gene: -
v_gene: TRBV7-2
CDR3aa: CASSLLAGSSYNEQFF
CDR3nt: TGTGCCAGCAGCTTACTGGCAGGGAGCTCCTACAATGAGCAGTTCTTC

j_gene: TRBJ2-3
abundance: many
d_gene: -
v_gene: TRBV29-1
CDR3aa: CSVDGLLTDTQYF
CDR3nt: TGCAGCGTTGACGGGCTCCTCACAGATACGCAGTATTTT

j_gene: TRBJ1-6
abundance: -
d_gene: -
v_gene: TRBV27
CDR3aa: CASSLSRAYNSPLHF
CDR3nt: TGTGCCAGCAGTTTGTCCAGGGCCTATAATTCACCCCTCCACTTT

j_gene: TRBJ1-6
abundance: -
d_gene: -
v_gene: TRBV3-1
CDR3aa: CASSQDGVDSPLHF
CDR3nt: TGTGCCAGCAGCCAAGACGGGGTTGATTCACCCCTCCACTTT

j_gene: TRBJ2-1
abundance: many
d_gene: TRBD2
v_gene: TRBV6-5
CDR3aa: CATQRGGGFGEQFF
CDR3nt: TGTGCCACCCAACGTGGCGGGGGTTTCGGTGAGCAGTTCTTC

j_gene: TRBJ2-2
abundance: many
d_gene: -
v_gene: TRBV6-5
CDR3aa: CASSRGSGNTGELFF
CDR3nt: TGTGCCAGCAGCCGAGGTAGCGGGAACACCGGGGAGCTGTTTTTT

j_gene: TRBJ2-2
abundance: -
d_gene: -
v_gene: TRBV7-9
CDR3aa: CASSPRAFLPGELFF
CDR3nt: TGTGCCAGCAGCCCTCGCGCGTTCTTACCCGGGGAGCTGTTTTTT

j_gene: TRBJ1-5
abundance: many
d_gene: TRBD1
v_gene: TRBV28
CDR3aa: CASSLRQGARVQPQHF
CDR3nt: TGTGCCAGCAGTTTACGACAGGGGGCGCGGGTACAGCCCCAGCATTTT

j_gene: TRBJ1-1
abundance: -
d_gene: -
v_gene: TRBV12-3/TRBV12-4
CDR3aa: CASSGGDKGTEAFF
CDR3nt: TGTGCCAGCAGTGGAGGGGACAAGGGCACTGAAGCTTTCTTT

j_gene: TRBJ1-5
abundance: few
d_gene: -
v_gene: TRBV6-2/TRBV6-3
CDR3aa: CASSYSNSDARVNQPQHF
CDR3nt: TGTGCCAGCAGTTACTCGAATAGCGACGCACGGGTCAATCAGCCCCAGCATTTT